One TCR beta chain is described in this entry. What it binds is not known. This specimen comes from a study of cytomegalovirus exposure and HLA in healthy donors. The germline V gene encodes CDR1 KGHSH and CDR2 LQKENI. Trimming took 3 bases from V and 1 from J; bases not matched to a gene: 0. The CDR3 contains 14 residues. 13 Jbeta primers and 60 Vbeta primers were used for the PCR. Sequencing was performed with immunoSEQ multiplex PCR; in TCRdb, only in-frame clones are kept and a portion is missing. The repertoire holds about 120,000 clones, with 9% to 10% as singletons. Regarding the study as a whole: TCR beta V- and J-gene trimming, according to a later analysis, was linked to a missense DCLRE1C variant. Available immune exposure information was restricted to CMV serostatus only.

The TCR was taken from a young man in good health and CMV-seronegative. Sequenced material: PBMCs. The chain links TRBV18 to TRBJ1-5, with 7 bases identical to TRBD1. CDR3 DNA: TGTGCCAGCTCACCGGGACAGAGCAATCAGCCCCAGCATTTT. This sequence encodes CASSPGQSNQPQHF.